These 2 T cell receptor beta chains originate from one sample sequenced in a study of blood T cell repertoires in COVID-19. Sequenced by immunoSEQ multiplex PCR; TCRdb stores in-frame clones only, minus some. This sample has about 130,000 clones, with roughly 80% found just once. Sequencing was done on a sample of peripheral blood. The receptor set was obtained from a woman in her sixties or seventies with acute or convalescent COVID-19.

CDR3: CASSYEPVSYEQYF. CDR3 bases: TGTGCCAGCAGTTACGAACCGGTCTCCTACGAGCAGTACTTC. The V call is TRBV6-5, the J call TRBJ2-7; no firm D call. Trimming took off 2 bases at V and 0 bases at J, with 8 bases between the two ends. The germline V gene encodes CDR1 MNHEY and CDR2 SVGAGI. This CDR3 contains 14 residues.

The chain recombines TRBV24-1 with TRBJ1-2; no reliable D call. The germline V and J ends were trimmed by 0 bases and 4 bases, with 17 bases remaining between them. From germline, CDR1 is KGHDR and CDR2 SFDVKD. This CDR3 contains 17 residues. The CDR3 DNA reads TGTGCCACCAGTGATTTGAATGGTCAGTCCAACCTCTATGGCTACACCTTC. It is translated as CATSDLNGQSNLYGYTF.